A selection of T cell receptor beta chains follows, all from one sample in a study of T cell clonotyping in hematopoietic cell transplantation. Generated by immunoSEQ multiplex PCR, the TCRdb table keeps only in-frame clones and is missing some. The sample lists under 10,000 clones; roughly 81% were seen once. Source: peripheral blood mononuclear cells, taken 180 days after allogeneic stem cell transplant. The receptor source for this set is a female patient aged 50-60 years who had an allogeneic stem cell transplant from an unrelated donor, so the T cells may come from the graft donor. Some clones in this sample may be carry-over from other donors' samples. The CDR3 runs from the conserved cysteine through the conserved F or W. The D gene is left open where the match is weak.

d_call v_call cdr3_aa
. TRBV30 CAWSYLNTGELFF
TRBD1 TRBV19 CASSIGIIGTDNQPQHF
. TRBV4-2 CASSQRPFTEAFF
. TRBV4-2 CASSQDWGGLSYEQYF
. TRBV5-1 CASSLAGQFEKLFF
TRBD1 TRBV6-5 CASSYSTGTGGNEQFF
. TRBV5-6 CASSYRSNQETQYF
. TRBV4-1 CASSQAWSTENTEAFF
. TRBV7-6 CASSLAGSDNQPQHF
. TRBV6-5 CASRRRSGQTYGYTF
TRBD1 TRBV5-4 CASSRWSGGSNQPQHF
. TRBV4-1 CASNPRPPGGTNEKLFF
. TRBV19 CASSGGTPYEQYF
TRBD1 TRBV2 CASSGDRKAYGYTF
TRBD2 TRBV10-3 CAISEPTSGSQGQFF
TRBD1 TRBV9 CASSETGVVNEKLFF
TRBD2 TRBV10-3 CAIMTSGNTDTQYF
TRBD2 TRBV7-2 CASTRASGFANTGELFF
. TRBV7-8 CASSALRVNTEAFF
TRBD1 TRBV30 CAFSTGNNNSPLHF
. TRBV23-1 CASSQSGPGPATEAFF
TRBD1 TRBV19 CASKVTGGWEAFF
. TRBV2 CASSENFNTEAFF
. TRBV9 CASSSSTGGNTIYF
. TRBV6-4 CASSDSGGATDTQYF
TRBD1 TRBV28 CASRGDRAFQETQYF
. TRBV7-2 CASSSTLGWGNQPQHF
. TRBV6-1 CASSEPGPWYGYTF
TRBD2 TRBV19 CASKGGLAGSNEQFF
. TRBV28 CASRQTANYGYTF
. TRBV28 CASSQGPYEQYF
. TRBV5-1 CASSPGDPTDTQYF
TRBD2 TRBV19 CASSMTSGKPGDEQFF
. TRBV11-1 CASSLGDTIYF
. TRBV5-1 CASRENTEAFF
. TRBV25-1 CASSPMGTEAFF
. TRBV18 CASSQGSNEKLFF
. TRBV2 CASSEGLRGEETQYF
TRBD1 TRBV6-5 CASSYSRTGGLYGYTF
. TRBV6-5 CASSYLGGQETQYF
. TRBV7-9 CASSLVGSYGYTF
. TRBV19 CASSFTNTEAFF
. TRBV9 CASSVRAGGDQPQHF
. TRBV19 CASSIGIQPQHF
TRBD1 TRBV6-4 CASAKTGDNSPLHF